In this sample, the clone carrying this TCR beta chain turned up a few times. The antigen is undetermined. The data are from a study of beta chain features in type 1 diabetes. The study, taken as a whole, reports: Although PCR might favor shorter templates, it would do so equally in patients and controls. A moderate, significant TCRB CDR3 shortening appeared in type 1 diabetes across four CD4+ subsets.

Every isolated RNA sample was fully reverse transcribed, so sequencing captured expressed TCRB transcripts. Generated by immunoSEQ multiplex PCR, the TCRdb table keeps only in-frame clones and is missing some. The sample records 300,000 to 400,000 clones, 13% being singletons. This CDR3 has 15 amino acids. The germline CDR1 and CDR2 sequences are SQVTM and ANQGSEA. The junction had 9 bases not matched to a gene; V was cut back by 3 bases and J by 3 bases. Populations obtained by sorting all exceeded 98% purity. The source of this sequence is a young woman with type 1 diabetes. Sample: naive CD4+ T cells from blood. This rearrangement joins TRBV29-1 to TRBJ1-1; TRBD1 matches 8 bases. The CDR3 loop is CSVDGDRDRHTEAFF. CDR3 DNA sequence: TGCAGCGTTGACGGGGATCGGGACAGGCACACTGAAGCTTTCTTT.